A single sample is the source of the 27 T cell receptor beta chains below, sequenced in a study of blood T cell repertoires in COVID-19. Data came from immunoSEQ multiplex PCR; TCRdb stores just in-frame clones and leaves some out. This table holds 300,000 to 400,000 clones, roughly 86% found once. Input material: peripheral blood. These receptors were taken from a man between 25 and 39 years old with COVID-19, enrolled during active disease.

This chain links TRBV3-1 (or the pseudogene TRBV3-2) with TRBJ2-5, with TRBD2 as a possible D gene (6 bases). CDR3 length: 12 amino acids. Germline CDR1 LGHDT, CDR2 YNNKEL (reference sequence). Trimming took off 3 bases at V and 8 bases at J, with 10 bases between the two ends. In nucleotides, the CDR3 is TGTGCCAGCAGCCACTCCGGGGGAACCCAGTACTTC. As protein: CASSHSGGTQYF.

This chain joins TRBV5-5 and TRBJ2-1, with TRBD1 matching 12 bases. CDR3 size: 16 residues. Trimming removed 0 bases from V and 8 bases from J; junction bases left unmatched: 6. Germline values: CDR1 SGHKS, CDR2 YYEKEE (reference sequence). CDR3 amino acids: CASSLGPGQGAYEQFF. For the CDR3, the DNA is TGTGCCAGCAGCTTGGGGCCGGGACAGGGGGCCTATGAGCAGTTCTTC.

The V call is TRBV11-2, the J call TRBJ2-2, with TRBD1 identical over 8 bases. CDR3 length: 14 amino acids. With 6 bases clipped from V and 6 bases from J, the junction kept 6 bases outside the gene matches. CDR1 is SGHAT and CDR2 is FQNNGV in the germline V gene. CDR3 coding DNA: TGTGCCAGCAGACAACAGGGGGTTGCCGGGGAGCTGTTTTTT. It translates to CASRQQGVAGELFF.

The CDR3 DNA sequence: TGTGCCAGCAGCTCCGAGGGCAGCAATCAGCCCCAGCATTTT. Protein product: CASSSEGSNQPQHF. The chain combines TRBV7-2 with TRBJ1-5, with D unclear. Germline CDR1 and CDR2: SGHTA and FQGNSA. V shed 4 bases and J shed 1 base, with 8 bases lying between them. This CDR3 has 14 residues.

The rearrangement links TRBV28 to TRBJ1-1; no definite D call. The germline V gene encodes CDR1 MDHEN and CDR2 SYDVKM. The length of the CDR3 is 12 residues. The V end was cut by 2 bases, the J end by 5 bases, with 6 bases between. This CDR3 reads CASSLSTTEAFF. Here the CDR3 DNA reads TGTGCCAGCAGTTTAAGTACAACTGAAGCTTTCTTT.

The chain is built from TRBV3-1 (or the pseudogene TRBV3-2) and TRBJ2-2; 9 nucleotides align to TRBD2. Germline loops: CDR1 LGHDT, CDR2 YNNKEL (reference sequence). Trimming took 3 bases from V and 4 from J; bases not matched to a gene: 3. CDR3 length: 15 residues. CDR3 coding DNA: TGTGCCAGCAGCCAGAGGACTAGCGTCACCGGGGAGCTGTTTTTT. As protein: CASSQRTSVTGELFF.

This chain links TRBV27 with TRBJ2-7; 7 positions agree with TRBD2. The germline CDR1 and CDR2 sequences are MNHEY and SMNVEV (reference sequence). With V trimmed by 4 bases and J by 2 bases, 11 bases remained unmatched. The CDR3 consists of 16 residues. The CDR3 reads CASSSVLWEGTYEQYF. The CDR3 region has the DNA TGTGCCAGCAGTTCGGTTTTGTGGGAGGGAACCTACGAGCAGTACTTC.

This rearrangement joins TRBV23-1 to TRBJ1-5; a possible D gene is TRBD1 (5 bases). TRBV23-1 is designated an ORF whose function remains uncertain. V was clipped by 4 bases and J by 1 base, with 20 bases between them. The CDR3 contains 18 residues. Here the CDR3 DNA reads TGCGCCAGCAGTCGACACCAGGGTTTCATTTCGAGCAATCAGCCCCAGCATTTT. This encodes CASSRHQGFISSNQPQHF.

The chain carries TRBV7-3 and TRBJ1-1; D ambiguous. Deletions cut 1 base from V and 1 base from J, with 10 bases between. This CDR3 spans 15 amino acids. The V gene's germline CDR1 is SGHTA and CDR2 FQGTGA. The CDR3 DNA is TGTGCCAGCAGCTTAAAATCCGGGAAGAACACTGAAGCTTTCTTT. It translates to CASSLKSGKNTEAFF. The full variable domain, its missing parts supplied by reference TRBV7-3 and TRBJ1-1, is GAGVSQTPSNKVTEKGKYVELRCDPISGHTALYWYRQSLGQGPEFLIYFQGTGAADDSGLPNDRFFAVRPEGSVSTLKIQRTERGDSAVYLCASSLKSGKNTEAFFGQGTRLTVV.

V and J are TRBV28 and TRBJ2-2; D possibly corresponds to TRBD1 (6 bases). Trimming took off 6 bases at V and 5 bases at J, with 16 bases between the two ends. The CDR3 is 15 amino acids. Germline CDR1 and CDR2: MDHEN and SYDVKM. The CDR3 coding sequence is TGTGCCAGCAGCCCAACCAGGGGACGGACCGGGGAGCTGTTTTTT. It is translated as CASSPTRGRTGELFF.

The CDR3 region has the DNA TGTGCCAGCAGCGTCCGAGTCGACTATGGCTACACCTTC. Translating it yields CASSVRVDYGYTF. The chain combines TRBV9 with TRBJ1-2, with D uncertain. V lost 2 bases, J lost 3 bases, and 8 bases lay in between. The CDR3 covers 13 residues. CDR1 is SGDLS, CDR2 YYNGEE, per germline.

The gene calls are TRBV14 and TRBJ1-2; 9 positions match TRBD1. The length of the CDR3 is 14 residues. V lost 4 bases to trimming and J lost 7 bases; unmatched junction nucleotides: 7. Germline assignment: CDR1 SGHDN and CDR2 FVKESK. The CDR3 coding sequence is TGTGCCAGCAGCCTACAGGGGGCCCGACTTGGCTACACCTTC. Protein product: CASSLQGARLGYTF.

This clone appeared once. The chain links TRBV4-3 to TRBJ1-1, with D uncertain. Germline values: CDR1 LGHNA, CDR2 YSLEER. Trimming took 1 base from V and 3 from J, leaving 12 bases between them. This CDR3 spans 15 amino acids. The CDR3 spells CASSQGRQDYTEAFF. The CDR3 DNA reads TGCGCCAGCAGCCAAGGTCGGCAGGATTACACTGAAGCTTTCTTT.

This clone was seen just once. The chain is built from TRBV6-7 and TRBJ1-2, with TRBD1 as a possible D gene (6 bases). TRBV6-7 is flagged as an ORF with uncertain function. The CDR3 consists of 13 residues. The V end was cut by 8 bases, the J end by 7 bases, with 17 bases between. The CDR3 region is CASYQRGGCGYTF. Here the CDR3 DNA reads TGTGCCAGCTACCAAAGGGGGGGGTGTGGCTACACCTTC.

This rearrangement joins TRBV4-2 to TRBJ2-7; D is ambiguous. The germline gives CDR1 LGHNA, CDR2 YNFKEQ. This CDR3 region has 12 residues. V shed 0 bases and J shed 6 bases, with 6 bases lying between them. In nucleotides, the CDR3 is TGTGCCAGCAGCCAAGATCTTCTCGAGCAGTACTTC. Protein sequence: CASSQDLLEQYF.

V gene TRBV5-4 combines with J gene TRBJ1-5, with a tentative D call TRBD1 (5 bases). The germline V gene encodes CDR1 SGHNT and CDR2 YYREEE (reference sequence). Trimming removed 0 bases from V and 3 bases from J, with 13 bases in between. CDR3 length: 16 amino acids. Here the CDR3 reads CASSLGVGGLNQPQHF. The DNA of the CDR3 is TGTGCCAGCAGCTTGGGGGTGGGGGGACTCAATCAGCCCCAGCATTTT.

This chain uses TRBV5-6 with TRBJ1-2; TRBD1 agrees at 7 bases. CDR1 SGHDT and CDR2 YYEEEE come from the germline V gene. J lost 5 bases, V lost 4 bases, and 5 bases had no gene match. The CDR3 consists of 13 residues. The DNA for the CDR3 is TGTGCCAGCAGCGCGGGACAGAGATATGGCTACACCTTC. Its translation is CASSAGQRYGYTF.

The chain is built from TRBV2 and TRBJ2-3, with 9 bases identical to TRBD2. Trimming at V came to 2 bases and at J to 5 bases, leaving 5 bases not matched to a gene. This CDR3 is 15 amino acids long. Germline V gives CDR1 SNHLY, CDR2 FYNNEI. The CDR3 loop is CASSEFSGSVDTQYF. CDR3 coding DNA: TGTGCCAGCAGTGAATTTAGCGGGAGCGTAGATACGCAGTATTTT.

J is TRBJ1-2 and V is TRBV16, with 10 bases fitting TRBD1. CDR3 length: 16 residues. V lost 0 bases, J lost 8 bases, and 9 bases stayed unmatched. CDR1 is KGHSY, CDR2 FQNENV, per germline. DNA for the CDR3: TGTGCCAGCAGCCAATCCCGAGGACAGGGGGTCAACGGCTACACCTTC. Its protein is CASSQSRGQGVNGYTF.

This clone came up once. The chain recombines TRBV21-1 with TRBJ2-7; the table assigns TRBD2, which was not confirmed against the DNA. TRBV21-1 is annotated as a pseudogene. The CDR3 extends over 16 amino acids. The CDR3 DNA reads as TGTGCCAGCAGCAACCACTCGGGACTGGGAACCTACGAGCAGTACTTC. Translated, it gives CASSNHSGLGTYEQYF.

The V call is TRBV6-5, the J call TRBJ2-2; 7 positions agree with TRBD1. Trimming cost V 5 bases and J 8 bases; bases outside gene matches: 5. Germline-derived CDR1 and CDR2 are MNHEY and SVGAGI. This CDR3 comprises 13 residues. The CDR3: CASSPGGAGELFF. CDR3 bases: TGTGCCAGCAGTCCAGGGGGAGCGGGGGAGCTGTTTTTT.

The chain carries TRBV28 and TRBJ2-5; D possibly corresponds to TRBD2 (6 bases). The germline V gene encodes CDR1 MDHEN and CDR2 SYDVKM. Trimming left V 5 bases short and J 0 bases short, with 13 bases between. This CDR3 region has 15 residues. The CDR3 here is CASSLFGGYQETQYF. DNA of the CDR3: TGTGCCAGCAGTCTATTTGGAGGGTACCAAGAGACCCAGTACTTC. The variable domain in full, with the rest retrieved from reference TRBV28 and TRBJ2-5, is DVKVTQSSRYLVKRTGEKVFLECVQDMDHENMFWYRQDPGLGLRLIYFSYDVKMKEKGDIPEGYSVSREKKERFSLILESASTNQTSMYLCASSLFGGYQETQYFGPGTRLLVL.

The V call is TRBV6-2 or TRBV6-3, the J call TRBJ1-2; the match to TRBD1 covers 10 bases. CDR1 MNHEY and CDR2 SVGEGT come from the germline V gene. The CDR3 is 14 residues long. The V segment lost 5 bases and the J segment 5 bases; nucleotides outside the gene matches: 5. The CDR3 region has the DNA TGTGCCAGCAGTAACCGGGACAGGGGATATGGCTACACCTTC. This gives the protein CASSNRDRGYGYTF.

The chain links TRBV4-1 to TRBJ1-1; 10 nucleotides match TRBD1. This CDR3 has 16 residues. Germline-derived CDR1 and CDR2 are MGHRA and YSYEKL. J lost 1 base, V lost 7 bases, and 9 bases had no gene match. The CDR3 coding sequence is TGCGCCAGCACCCGACAGGGGGCCGTGGGGAACACTGAAGCTTTCTTT. Translating it yields CASTRQGAVGNTEAFF.

This clone showed up just once. The rearrangement uses TRBV7-6 and TRBJ2-2; no reliable D call. V was cut by 3 bases and J by 2 bases, with 10 bases left in between. The CDR3 has 15 amino acids. The germline V gene has CDR1 SGHVS and CDR2 FNYEAQ. The CDR3 spells CASSFTTGNTGELFF. The CDR3 coding sequence is TGTGCCAGCAGCTTCACGACTGGAAACACCGGGGAGCTGTTTTTT. The full variable domain, rest sourced from reference TRBV7-6 and TRBJ2-2, is GAGVSQSPRYKVTKRGQDVALRCDPISGHVSLYWYRQALGQGPEFLTYFNYEAQQDKSGLPNDRFSAERPEGSISTLTIQRTEQRDSAMYRCASSFTTGNTGELFFGEGSRLTVL.

The chain has TRBV6-5 and TRBJ2-2, with TRBD2 matching over 8 bases. Germline V CDR1 and CDR2: MNHEY, SVGAGI. J gave up 3 bases and V 10 bases, and 7 bases lay outside the gene matches. The CDR3 length is 14 residues. CDR3 protein: CATRGGRYTGELFF. CDR3 DNA: TGTGCCACCCGGGGGGGCCGATACACCGGGGAGCTGTTTTTT.

The chain combines TRBV27 with TRBJ1-2; 7 nucleotides match TRBD1. Germline CDR1 is MNHEY and CDR2 is SMNVEV (reference sequence). The CDR3 is 14 amino acids. J was trimmed by 8 bases and V by 3 bases; bases with no gene match: 9. The CDR3 loop is CASSFVAGGYGYTF. The CDR3 DNA sequence: TGTGCCAGCAGTTTCGTGGCAGGGGGATACGGCTACACCTTC.